This TCR beta chain stems from a study of T-cell memory formation after mild COVID-19. Study background: Clustering of TCRs was largely donor specific. Study outcomes and limitations: Pre-infection memory carried some responding clones, suggesting that cross-reactive memory joined. Specificity for SARS-CoV-2 was not confirmed among the second-wave clones peaking on day 37.

Germline-derived CDR1 and CDR2 are MNHEY and SVGEGT. V lost 7 bases and J lost 10, with 23 bases in between. This CDR3 region has 15 residues. A note on this clonotype: Antigen specificity is unknown.

Constant-segment primers served in 5'RACE that generated TCR alpha and TCR beta cDNA libraries bearing sample barcodes and UMIs. TCRdb re-analysed the 5' RACE reads in MiXCR, keeping a single row per CDR3 protein. The table shows hundreds of thousands of distinct CDR3 sequences, with 20% occurring only once. The chain combines TRBV6-2 or TRBV6-3 with TRBJ2-1; TRBD2 is a possible D gene (5 bases). Specimen: PBMCs or a T cell subset sorted from them (not recorded which). This clonotype was obtained from an adult woman who had mild COVID-19 (a few samples of this study predate the infection). Cell type and time point are not known. The CDR3 sequence is CASIPRALRLREQFF. The CDR3 DNA reads as TGTGCCAGCATCCCGAGGGCACTCCGGCTACGGGAGCAGTTCTTC.